This T cell receptor (beta chain) was profiled in a study of CD8 T cells in Susac syndrome. Between the trimmed V and J ends, which lost 4 bases and 8 bases, there was a span of 21 bases. The CDR3 is 15 residues long. Germline CDR1 is SGDLS and CDR2 is YYNGEE. CD8+ and CD4+ blood T cells underwent TCR beta sequencing. After extraction with the RNeasy kit, roughly 0.45 to 1 ug of the RNA was reverse transcribed using random hexamers. Across 54 Vbeta and 13 Jbeta, immunoSEQ multiplex PCR amplified TCR beta CDR3. MiXCR was run by TCRdb on the immunoSEQ multiplex PCR reads, yielding one entry per CDR3 protein. The sample records under 550,000 distinct CDR3 sequences, 85% to 90% being singletons.

The chain joins TRBV9 to TRBJ1-2, with TRBD1 as a possible D gene (5 bases). The TCR originated in a human donor with multiple sclerosis. The sample comprised CD8+ T cells from PBMCs. CDR3 residues: CASSFRRTRQEGYTF. The DNA for the CDR3 is TGTGCCAGCAGCTTCCGTCGGACAAGGCAAGAGGGCTACACCTTC.